The source of this T cell receptor beta chain is a study of graft-versus-host responses after intestinal transplantation. Across the study: All recipients were transplanted with multivisceral, liver-intestinal, or isolated intestinal grafts. Anti-thymocyte globulin induction was given to all recipients, followed by tacrolimus and steroids for around three years.

Note on this clone: No antigen is known for it.

Study-wide results and limits: Recipient-marrow GvH clones were detected, some having first appeared in ileum or blood. Within allografts, high graft-versus-host to host-versus-graft clonal ratios were seen among patients with graft-donor T cell macrochimerism.

Clones were read by immunoSEQ multiplex PCR, and TCRdb kept only the in-frame ones, dropping some. The table includes tens of thousands of clones, roughly 91% detected once. CDR3 length: 15 amino acids. V shed 5 bases and J 7 bases; nucleotides not matched to a gene: 13. The germline gives CDR1 SQVTM, CDR2 ANQGSEA. This chain connects TRBV29-1 to TRBJ2-1; the match to TRBD1 covers 8 bases. This receptor was taken from a human donor who received an intestinal transplant. The source material was unstimulated CD8+ T cells sorted from spleen or lymph node cells, sampled before intestinal transplant. In DNA form, the CDR3 reads TGCAGCGTTAAGACAGGGGATGGGGTTGTAAATGAGCAGTTCTTC. This gives the protein CSVKTGDGVVNEQFF.